The 26 T cell receptor beta chains below all came from one sample that was sequenced in a study of shared clonotypes between healthy human individuals. Clones were sequenced by immunoSEQ multiplex PCR, and TCRdb holds only the in-frame ones, with some missing. The data show some 1,100,000 clones, about 84% seen once. The sequenced sample was memory CD4+ T cells from PBMCs. The subset denotes: CD45RA-negative fraction. Receptors originate from a young man in good health. Some clones in this sample may be carry-over from other donors' samples.

The V and J genes are TRBV5-6 and TRBJ1-1; 8 bases agree with TRBD1. The trim removed 4 bases at V and 6 bases at J, leaving 11 bases unmatched. The CDR3 spans 15 residues. Germline V gene lookup returns CDR1 SGHDT and CDR2 YYEEEE. The CDR3 DNA reads TGTGCCAGCAGCGGGTCCACAGGGGGTATGGCTGAAGCTTTCTTT. Protein: CASSGSTGGMAEAFF.

The chain carries TRBV7-3 and TRBJ2-5; a weak D match, TRBD1 (6 bases). CDR1 and CDR2 from the germline V gene are SGHTA and FQGTGA. V was trimmed by 0 bases and J by 2 bases, leaving 10 bases between them. This CDR3 has 15 amino acids. CDR3 in DNA: TGTGCCAGCAGCTTAACGTCGAGGGGGCAAGAGACCCAGTACTTC. Translation gives CASSLTSRGQETQYF.

This rearrangement joins TRBV7-9 to TRBJ1-4, with D hard to call. Germline CDR1 and CDR2: SEHNR and FQNEAQ (reference sequence). Trimming stripped 1 base from V and 10 bases from J, with 22 bases between. This CDR3 spans 17 amino acids. The CDR3 region has the DNA TGTGCCAGCAGCTTAGGCGACGGGGTCAACGCTCTCGGAAAACTGTTTTTT. This encodes CASSLGDGVNALGKLFF.

As concerns this clone: Other DNA variants within this sample encode the same CDR3. The rearrangement uses TRBV11-3 and TRBJ2-5, with D possibly being TRBD1 (5 bases). V was cut by 3 bases and J by 3 bases, with 5 bases left in between. The germline CDR1 and CDR2 sequences are SGHNT and YENEEA. This CDR3 is built from 12 residues. CDR3 amino acids: CASSLTEETQYF. The CDR3, as DNA: TGTGCCAGCAGCTTGACAGAAGAGACCCAGTACTTC.

This clone was detected only a few times. The chain joins TRBV6-4 to TRBJ1-4; no clear D. The V gene's germline CDR1 is MRHNA and CDR2 SNTAGT. V gave up 2 bases and J gave up 3 bases, with 4 bases separating them. The CDR3 totals 13 residues. CDR3 amino acids: CASSDRANEKLFF. In nucleotides, the CDR3 is TGTGCCAGCAGTGACAGGGCTAATGAAAAACTGTTTTTT.

The CDR3: CASTRVGSAWSEQYF. The CDR3 coding sequence is TGTGCCAGCACGCGGGTAGGGAGTGCGTGGTCCGAGCAGTACTTC. The chain uses TRBV27 and TRBJ2-7, with D perhaps TRBD2 (5 bases). CDR3 length: 15 amino acids. CDR1 is MNHEY, CDR2 SMNVEV, per germline (reference sequence). Deletions cut 7 bases from V and 6 bases from J, with 22 bases between.

The rearrangement links TRBV5-1 to TRBJ1-1; 8 bases line up with TRBD1. CDR3 length: 16 residues. CDR1 is SGHRS and CDR2 is YFSETQ in the germline V gene. After removal of 5 bases from V and 5 bases from J, the junction contained 14 bases not matched to a gene. CDR3 residues: CASRPDSGTGGTEAFF. The CDR3 DNA is TGCGCCAGCAGACCAGACTCCGGGACAGGTGGAACTGAAGCTTTCTTT.

The chain has TRBV6-5 and TRBJ1-2, with a tentative D call TRBD1 (6 bases). Germline V lookup: CDR1 MNHEY, CDR2 SVGAGI. V was pared by 2 bases and J by 7 bases, with 11 bases between. This CDR3 has 13 residues. The CDR3 DNA sequence: TGTGCCAGCAGTTACAACGCAGGGGTTGGCTACACCTTC. It translates to CASSYNAGVGYTF.

The chain couples TRBV7-3 to TRBJ2-7; possibly TRBD2 for D (5 bases). CDR1 and CDR2 (germline): SGHTA, FQGTGA. The ends were cut back, 2 bases at V and 6 bases at J, with 20 bases in the middle. The CDR3 runs 16 residues. As DNA, the CDR3 is TGTGCCAGCAGCTTACGGTGGGGAGATGCCGCCGCCGAGCAGTACTTC. This codes for CASSLRWGDAAAEQYF. The whole variable domain, filled in from reference TRBV7-3 and TRBJ2-7, reads GAGVSQTPSNKVTEKGKYVELRCDPISGHTALYWYRQSLGQGPEFLIYFQGTGAADDSGLPNDRFFAVRPEGSVSTLKIQRTERGDSAVYLCASSLRWGDAAAEQYFGPGTRLTVT.

The chain uses TRBV10-3 and TRBJ2-1, with 7 bases fitting TRBD1. The CDR3 totals 14 residues. The V segment lost 6 bases and the J segment 3 bases; nucleotides outside the gene matches: 5. The germline V gene encodes CDR1 ENHRY and CDR2 SYGVKD. The CDR3 region is CAIRTGENYNEQFF. The CDR3 DNA follows: TGTGCCATCAGAACAGGGGAGAACTACAATGAGCAGTTCTTC.

Of note for this clone: Other nucleotide sequences in the sample specify the same CDR3. This chain links TRBV6-5 with TRBJ1-1; 7 positions match TRBD1. Germline CDR1 and CDR2: MNHEY and SVGAGI. The CDR3 consists of 12 residues. Trimming took 5 bases from V and 8 from J; bases not matched to a gene: 5. The CDR3 region has the DNA TGTGCCAGCAGTCCAGGGGGTGTGGAAGCTTTCTTT. This codes for CASSPGGVEAFF.

This clone showed up just a few times. The chain recombines TRBV7-9 with TRBJ2-7; 7 positions agree with TRBD1. CDR3 length: 15 amino acids. Germline V gene lookup returns CDR1 SEHNR and CDR2 FQNEAQ (reference sequence). V shed 4 bases, J shed 3 bases, and the junction held 9 bases outside the gene matches. Written as DNA, the CDR3 is TGTGCCAGCAGCTCCGCCCGGGACAGCTTCTACGAGCAGTACTTC. Translation gives CASSSARDSFYEQYF.

The genes are TRBV27 and TRBJ2-3; no firm D call. CDR3 length: 15 residues. Trimming took off 5 bases at V and 3 bases at J, with 15 bases between the two ends. Looked up from germline, CDR1 is MNHEY and CDR2 is SMNVEV (reference sequence). CDR3 sequence reads: CASSPRDPTTDTQYF. CDR3 DNA: TGTGCCAGCAGTCCTAGGGATCCCACGACAGATACGCAGTATTTT.

A single count supports this clone. The chain joins TRBV7-3 to TRBJ1-1, with D possibly TRBD1 on 5 matching bases. This CDR3 is built from 13 residues. Between the trimmed V and J ends, which lost 8 bases and 4 bases, there was a span of 14 bases. CDR1 and CDR2 (germline): SGHTA, FQGTGA. CDR3: CASSTARGTEAFF. CDR3 nucleotide sequence: TGTGCCAGCTCGACAGCGAGGGGCACTGAAGCTTTCTTT.

The CDR3 DNA sequence: TGTGCCAGCAGGCACGACAGGGGGCGCGACACCGGGGAGCTGTTTTTT. It specifies CASRHDRGRDTGELFF. V gene TRBV2 combines with J gene TRBJ2-2, with TRBD1 matching 10 bases. V trimming: 6 bases; J trimming: 3 bases; junction bases outside the gene matches: 7. The CDR3 has 16 residues. The germline V gene encodes CDR1 SNHLY and CDR2 FYNNEI.

CDR3 sequence: CASSSRQGANEKLFF. DNA of the CDR3: TGCGCCAGCAGCTCTCGACAGGGAGCTAATGAAAAACTGTTTTTT. The V gene is TRBV5-1, the J gene TRBJ1-4; TRBD1 matches at 7 bases. The germline V gene encodes CDR1 SGHRS and CDR2 YFSETQ. The V gene end was trimmed by 3 bases and the J gene end by 3 bases; junction bases not matched to a gene: 5. The CDR3 is 15 residues long.

Here the CDR3 reads CASRETGGYEQYF. The CDR3 DNA follows: TGTGCCAGCAGAGAAACAGGGGGTTACGAGCAGTACTTC. This chain links TRBV6-1 with TRBJ2-7; 8 bases are shared with TRBD1. Germline V CDR1 and CDR2: MNHNS, SASEGT. This CDR3 is 13 amino acids long. V was clipped by 6 bases and J by 4 bases; unmatched bases: 5.

As for this clone: The junction and the germline gene differ at one end; a read error may be behind it. This rearrangement joins TRBV4-1 to TRBJ2-7; TRBD1 matches 9 bases. Germline values: CDR1 MGHRA, CDR2 YSYEKL. The CDR3 is made up of 15 amino acids. The CDR3 loop is CASSEDRGSAYEQYF. The DNA for the CDR3 is TGCGCCAGCAGCGAAGACAGGGGGTCCGCCTACGAGCAGTACTTC.

In this sample, this clone turned up a few times. The chain links TRBV6-5 to TRBJ1-2, with 8 bases identical to TRBD1. The ends lost 5 bases at V and 5 bases at J; junction bases unmatched: 10. This CDR3 is 15 amino acids long. The germline gives CDR1 MNHEY, CDR2 SVGAGI. In DNA form, the CDR3 reads TGTGCCAGCAGTGGGGGGTTGCAGGGGGCGTATGGCTACACCTTC. This codes for CASSGGLQGAYGYTF.

The chain combines TRBV7-3 with TRBJ2-5, with 11 nucleotides matching TRBD2. The CDR3 extends over 16 amino acids. From germline, CDR1 is SGHTA and CDR2 FQGTGA. Losses at the gene ends were 2 bases for V and 5 bases for J; bases not matched to a gene: 7. Here the CDR3 reads CASSLFSGRDGETQYF. CDR3 DNA: TGTGCCAGCAGCTTATTTAGCGGGAGGGATGGGGAGACCCAGTACTTC.

Of note for this clone: At the DNA level, this CDR3 is encoded by other sequences in the same sample as well. The CDR3 loop is CASSLAGGETQYF. The CDR3 nucleotides read TGTGCCAGCAGCTTAGCGGGAGGCGAGACCCAGTACTTC. This chain connects TRBV7-6 to TRBJ2-5; D is possibly TRBD2 (6 bases). The CDR3 totals 13 residues. The V gene lost 0 bases and the J gene lost 5 bases, with 7 bases spanning the gap. Looked up from germline, CDR1 is SGHVS and CDR2 is FNYEAQ.

V usage is TRBV7-6 and J usage is TRBJ2-7; 9 bases align to TRBD2. V gave up 1 base and J gave up 3 bases; unmatched junction bases: 7. CDR3 length: 16 amino acids. Germline assignment: CDR1 SGHVS and CDR2 FNYEAQ. The CDR3 is CASSLDMTSGNYEQYF. CDR3 DNA sequence: TGTGCCAGCAGCTTAGATATGACTAGCGGAAACTACGAGCAGTACTTC.

V and J are TRBV10-3 and TRBJ2-2, with a tentative D call TRBD1 (7 bases). Per germline, CDR1 ENHRY and CDR2 SYGVKD. CDR3 length: 17 amino acids. The V end was cut by 6 bases, the J end by 6 bases, with 23 bases between. The CDR3 region has the DNA TGTGCCATCAGAGGAGGGGGACAGACCAATCCCTCCGGGGAGCTGTTTTTT. This translates into CAIRGGGQTNPSGELFF.

The DNA of the CDR3 is TGTGCCAGCAGTGCGGTATCAGGGGGGAGCGCTGAAGCTTTCTTT. Residues: CASSAVSGGSAEAFF. The rearrangement uses TRBV6-1 and TRBJ1-1; 7 positions match TRBD1. CDR3 size: 15 residues. V dropped 4 bases and J dropped 6; count of bases not matched to a gene: 11. Germline loops: CDR1 MNHNS, CDR2 SASEGT.

The chain joins TRBV10-2 to TRBJ2-5; D tentatively reads TRBD1 or TRBD2 (7 bases each). Trimming took off 10 bases at V and 5 bases at J, with 14 bases between the two ends. Per germline, CDR1 WSHSY and CDR2 SAAADI. The CDR3 loop spans 12 amino acids. CDR3 DNA: TGCGCCACAGGGGGAGGGGGGGAGACCCAGTACTTC. This gives the protein CATGGGGETQYF.

This clone was seen at least ten times. V usage is TRBV10-3 and J usage is TRBJ1-2; possible D gene TRBD1, 5 bases. This CDR3 contains 14 residues. Per germline, CDR1 ENHRY and CDR2 SYGVKD. The germline V and J ends were trimmed by 0 bases and 8 bases, with 13 bases remaining between them. The CDR3 coding sequence is TGTGCCATCAGTGAGTCGAATTGGGGCGGCGGCTACACCTTC. Translated: CAISESNWGGGYTF.